The sequence of this TCR beta chain was determined in a study of blood T cell repertoires in COVID-19. Study as a whole: Some COVID-19 samples were acute and others convalescent; all came from the United States, Italy and Spain.

The CDR3 contains 13 residues. The germline CDR1 and CDR2 sequences are MDHEN and SYDVKM. V was shortened by 7 bases and J by 5 bases, with 14 bases between the two germline ends. The data were produced by immunoSEQ multiplex PCR, yet TCRdb's version contains in-frame clones alone and is incomplete. This table holds about 220,000 clones, more than 75% found once. The receptor's source is a man over 45 who had recovered from COVID-19. Sequencing was done on a sample of peripheral blood. V usage is TRBV28 and J usage is TRBJ2-5; possibly TRBD1 for D (5 bases). The DNA of the CDR3 is TGTGCCAGCACCCAGGGTGCGGTGGAGACCCAGTACTTC. Translating it yields CASTQGAVETQYF.